This T cell receptor beta chain was captured by sequencing in a study of molecular identifiers for immune sequencing clone quantification. TCRdb recomputed calls from the PCR reads with MiXCR, one row per CDR3 protein. The table records a few hundred thousand distinct CDR3 sequences, about a fifth of them present only once. This CDR3 spans 11 amino acids. In germline, CDR1 is SQVTM, CDR2 ANQGSEA. Trimming took 7 bases from V and 6 from J, leaving 12 bases between them. Sequencing libraries of naive CD8 cells derived from approximately 20,000 to 980,000 sorted cells with 10%, 30% or 50% RNA. The authors sorted naive CD8 T cells as CD8+CD4-CCR7+CD45RA+. This clonotype was detected many times.

The sequence was obtained from a human donor in good health. Some libraries in this study had Jurkat cell RNA spiked in. Specimen: naive CD8+ T cells from blood, with Jurkat cell RNA spiked in. Subset of the sample: FACS-sorted CD8+CD4-CCR7+CD45RA+ naive T cells. This chain uses TRBV29-1 with TRBJ1-1; D perhaps matches TRBD1 (6 bases). CDR3 sequence: CSAKQGAEAFF. CDR3 in DNA: TGCAGCGCAAAACAGGGCGCTGAAGCTTTCTTT.